This T cell receptor (beta chain) stems from a study of early T cells in non-severe SARS-CoV-2 infection. On the study more broadly: Chains stayed unpaired after sequencing of bulk RNA from unsorted whole blood.

This clonotype was seen many times. No antigen is known for it. V was trimmed by 5 bases and J by 4 bases, leaving 15 bases between them. This CDR3 is 14 amino acids long. Germline V gives CDR1 SQVTM, CDR2 ANQGSEA. Unique molecular identifiers were added to individual cDNA molecules. TCRdb redid the calling of the 5' RACE reads with MiXCR, one entry per CDR3 protein. Of about 31,000 distinct CDR3 sequences in the sample, about 6.1% were seen once. Study observations and caveats: VDJdb-based matching was biased toward anti-spike CD8 responses and missed private and CD4 specificities.

The genes are TRBV29-1 and TRBJ2-1; D perhaps matches TRBD2 (6 bases). The clonotype originates from an adult who was a healthcare worker with PCR-confirmed SARS-CoV-2 infection or an uninfected control (not recorded which). Sequenced input: whole blood. The CDR3 DNA sequence: TGCAGCGTTACTAGCAGGTGGTTGTACAATGAGCAGTTCTTC. Protein sequence: CSVTSRWLYNEQFF.